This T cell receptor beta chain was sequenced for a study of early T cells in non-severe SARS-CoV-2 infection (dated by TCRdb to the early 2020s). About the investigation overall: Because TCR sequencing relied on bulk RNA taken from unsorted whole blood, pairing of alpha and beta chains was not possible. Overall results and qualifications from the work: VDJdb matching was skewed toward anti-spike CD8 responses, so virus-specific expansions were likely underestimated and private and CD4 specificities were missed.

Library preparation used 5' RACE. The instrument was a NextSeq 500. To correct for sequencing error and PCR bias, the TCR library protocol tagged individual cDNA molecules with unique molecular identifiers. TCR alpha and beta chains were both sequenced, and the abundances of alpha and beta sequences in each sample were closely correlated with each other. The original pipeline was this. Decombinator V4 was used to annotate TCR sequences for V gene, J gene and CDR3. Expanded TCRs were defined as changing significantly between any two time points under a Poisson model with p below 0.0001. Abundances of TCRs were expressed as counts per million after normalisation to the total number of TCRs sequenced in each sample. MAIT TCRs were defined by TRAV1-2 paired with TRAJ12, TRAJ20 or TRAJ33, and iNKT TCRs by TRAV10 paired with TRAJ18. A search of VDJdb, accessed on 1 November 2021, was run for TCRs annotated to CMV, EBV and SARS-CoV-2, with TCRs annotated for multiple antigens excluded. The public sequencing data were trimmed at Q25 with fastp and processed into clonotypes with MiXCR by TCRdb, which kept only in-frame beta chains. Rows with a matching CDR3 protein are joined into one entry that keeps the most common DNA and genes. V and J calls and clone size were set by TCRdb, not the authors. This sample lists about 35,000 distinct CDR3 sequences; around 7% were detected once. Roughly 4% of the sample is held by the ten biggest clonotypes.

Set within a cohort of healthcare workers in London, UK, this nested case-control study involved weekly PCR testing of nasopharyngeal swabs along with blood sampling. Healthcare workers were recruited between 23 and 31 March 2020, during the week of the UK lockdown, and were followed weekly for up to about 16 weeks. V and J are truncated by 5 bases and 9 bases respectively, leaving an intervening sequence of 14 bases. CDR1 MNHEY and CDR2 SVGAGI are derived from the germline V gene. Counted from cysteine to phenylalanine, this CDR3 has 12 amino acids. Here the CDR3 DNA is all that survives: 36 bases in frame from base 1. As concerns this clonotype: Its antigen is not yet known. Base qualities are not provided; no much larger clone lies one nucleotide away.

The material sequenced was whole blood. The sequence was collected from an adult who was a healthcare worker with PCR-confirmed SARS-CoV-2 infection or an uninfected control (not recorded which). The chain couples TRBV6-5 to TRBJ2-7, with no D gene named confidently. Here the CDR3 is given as CASSVASGRQYF. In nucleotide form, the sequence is TGTGCCAGCAGTGTCGCCTCGGGTAGGCAGTACTTC.